This T cell receptor beta chain came from a study of neurological immune-mediated disorders. This clonotype has at least ten counts. CDR1 and CDR2 from the germline V gene are SGHRS and YFSETQ. The CDR3 has 14 residues. Trimming removed 5 bases at V and 3 bases at J, with 12 bases between. Template-switch 5'RACE cDNA synthesis added a 10-nucleotide unique molecular identifier. TCRdb fed the 5' RACE reads into MiXCR, producing one record per CDR3 protein. This sample has roughly 21,000 distinct CDR3 sequences; roughly 15% occur once, and the top ten carry 15%. The TCR was taken from a female donor with HTLV-1-associated myelopathy (HAM/TSP). Material: PBMCs. The rearrangement uses TRBV5-1 and TRBJ1-5; no clear D. CDR3 DNA sequence: TGCGCCAGCAGTCCCGGGATTAACAATCAGCCCCAGCATTTT. Its protein product is CASSPGINNQPQHF.